The sequence of this T cell receptor (beta chain) was determined in a study of control samples from healthy donors and cancer patients. The method was immunoSEQ multiplex PCR; TCRdb's version includes in-frame clones alone and lacks a portion of them. This table has 65,000 to 75,000 clones, over 75% appearing once. V lost 4 bases and J lost 11, with 23 bases in between. CDR3 length equals 16 residues. Germline CDR1 reads LGHDT; CDR2 reads YNNKEL (reference sequence). The clonotype was recovered from a woman between 45 and 60 years old in good health. What was sequenced was blood. The chain couples TRBV3-1 (or the pseudogene TRBV3-2) to TRBJ1-4, with D tentatively TRBD1 (5 bases). CDR3 amino acids: CASSPTDQRANGKLFF. CDR3 DNA: TGTGCCAGCAGCCCGACAGATCAACGGGCTAATGGGAAACTGTTTTTT.